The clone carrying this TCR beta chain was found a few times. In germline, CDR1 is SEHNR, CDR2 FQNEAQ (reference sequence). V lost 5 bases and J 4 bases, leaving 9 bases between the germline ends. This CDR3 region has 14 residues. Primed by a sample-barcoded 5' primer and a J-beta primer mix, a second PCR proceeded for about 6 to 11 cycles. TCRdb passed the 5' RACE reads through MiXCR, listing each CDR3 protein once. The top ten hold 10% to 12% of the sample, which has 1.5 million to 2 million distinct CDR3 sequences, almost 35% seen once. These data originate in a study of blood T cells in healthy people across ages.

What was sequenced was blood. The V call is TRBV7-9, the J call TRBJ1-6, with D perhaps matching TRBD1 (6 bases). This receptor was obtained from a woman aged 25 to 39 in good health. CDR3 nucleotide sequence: TGTGCCAGCAGCCGGGGGGCATATAATTCACCCCTCCACTTT. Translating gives CASSRGAYNSPLHF.